The TCR beta chain under discussion was sequenced for a study of shared clonotypes between healthy human individuals (dated by TCRdb to the early 2020s). About the full investigation: Two women and a few men aged 18 to 49 years were included in the cohort. For each donor, CD4 naive and CD4 memory were each run on three plates, CD8 naive on two plates, and CD8 memory on one plate. Blood TCR repertoires of a handful of healthy adults were deeply sequenced to estimate repertoire size and the extent of clonotype sharing between individuals. Different laboratories and diverse techniques were used to prepare libraries and sequence TCR repertoires, to increase sequencing depth and limit assay-specific biases. Per donor, leukapheresis produced somewhere between about 0.94 and 8.9 billion PBMCs. The study at large found these results: Incomplete sequencing was indicated by rarefaction of sorted-subset datasets, despite the large sequencing depth. Estimated clonotype richness was generally larger for naive than for memory subsets. Higher generation probabilities were observed for clonotypes shared by all four sorted-subset donors than for non-shared clonotypes. The small number of donors limited the genetic and exposure-history diversity represented. Sampling was limited to blood, and TCR repertoires in tissue likely differ from TCR repertoires in blood. Sharing across a few donors was observed for about 5% of naive CD4, over 3% of naive CD8, 2% to 2.5% of memory CD4, and less than 0.45% of memory CD8 clonotypes. Pairwise subsampling indicated that sequencing depth was expected to affect the degree of clonotype sharing among donors.

Using the deep immunoSEQ assay, TCR CDR3 regions were amplified from genomic DNA by multiplex PCR. Genomic DNA extracted from each cell subset was distributed evenly over all wells of several immunoSEQ 96-well plates, and each plate served as one replicate. For sorted subsets, each replicate PCR was loaded with 200 ng genomic DNA, equivalent to about 30,000 T cell genomes. Purified libraries were measured with a Qubit 3.0 fluorometer, size-checked on a Bioanalyzer 2100, and measured again with the KAPA Library Quantification kit. A separate single-read 150-cycle Illumina NextSeq 550 flow cell was used to sequence each immunoSEQ 96-well plate. In the original analysis: The immunoSEQ output contained only junctional sequences without quality scores, so filtering could not match that applied to full-length reads. To assign V/J genes and CDR3, sequences were annotated using PyIR, a Python wrapper for IgBLAST v1.9, with IMGT germline references. Reads were filtered out if the reads had weak V/J assignments (E-value above 1e-6), no CDR3, stop codons, out-of-frame junctions, or ambiguous translated residues. A V3J clonotype was defined by an identical inferred V gene, J gene, and CDR3 amino acid sequence. To compute the percentage overlap between repertoires, the number of shared unique clonotypes was divided by the size of the smaller repertoire. Three approaches were used to assess repertoire richness: RTK rarefaction, the Chao1 estimator, and Recon v2.1 estimates of unobserved clonotypes. For all TCRbeta clonotypes obtained by the gDNA method from a few donors, generation probabilities were computed with OLGA. TCRdb limited this immuneACCESS table to in-frame rearrangements with V and J called. A share of clones is missing; checked studies link under half to unresolved V genes, and the rest is unexplained. The DNA was the basis for D and trimming; V, J and clone size are from that table. The sample table shows approximately 500,000 clones, and almost 97% are seen once. The ten largest clones represent 0.06% of the sample.

This clone was seen once. Which antigen it targets is not known. Qualities for individual bases were not recorded, and no much larger clone is one base off. Healthy HIV-negative adults with no recently reported acute infections or vaccinations were included as donors. All donors were Caucasian adults living in Nashville, Tennessee, USA. CD4+ T cells were enriched by magnetic negative selection; naive cells were then positively selected on CD45RA, and the negative fraction formed the memory subset. After blood collection by leukapheresis, PBMCs were isolated using Ficoll-Histopaque density gradient centrifugation and then cryopreserved in the vapor phase of liquid nitrogen. Purity and quantity of every magnetically sorted T cell population were checked by analytical flow cytometry. Genomic DNA was isolated from every sorted fraction and measured by UV absorbance on a Nanodrop 2000c. CDR3 length: 14 amino acids, cysteine to phenylalanine. The entry retains the CDR3 DNA only, 42 bases that are in frame from base 1. CDR1 LGHNA and CDR2 YSLEER are derived from the germline V gene. Trimming removed 0 bases from V and 4 bases from J, leaving 9 bases between the germline ends.

The rearranged segments are TRBV4-3 and TRBJ2-5; the D segment cannot be called with confidence. The TCR originated in a young woman in good health. The sequenced sample was naive CD4+ T cells sorted from blood. Sample cell subset or site, as interpreted from the label and publication: CD45RA+ positively selected. The encoded CDR3 is CASSQEPHGETQYF. In nucleotides, the sequence is TGCGCCAGCAGCCAAGAGCCCCACGGAGAGACCCAGTACTTC.